Listed below are T cell receptor beta chains from one sample, sequenced in a study of human T cells and chemical hapten exposure. TCRdb re-called the 5' RACE reads through MiXCR, storing one row per CDR3 protein. The data contain approximately 110,000 distinct CDR3 sequences, more than 15% of them singletons. These receptor sequences come from a human donor in good health. Both conserved end residues are part of each CDR3. Each record gives: J gene, D gene, V gene, clone size, CDR3 protein, CDR3 DNA. A D gene is named only where the DNA matches it firmly. A row's size may be missing; if present it is once, few, many or a size class.

J: TRBJ2-7
D: -
V: TRBV28
size: once
CDR3: CASSLAGPTYEQYF
DNA: TGTGCCAGCAGTTTAGCGGGACCCACCTACGAGCAGTACTTC

J: TRBJ1-4
D: -
V: TRBV9
size: few
CDR3: CASSPPDSNEKLFF
DNA: TGTGCCAGCAGCCCCCCCGACAGTAATGAAAAACTGTTTTTT

J: TRBJ1-5
D: -
V: TRBV24-1
size: -
CDR3: CAPATINQPQHF
DNA: TGTGCCCCAGCCACGATCAATCAGCCCCAGCATTTT

J: TRBJ1-1
D: TRBD1
V: TRBV5-6
size: -
CDR3: CASSDQTGKTEAFF
DNA: TGTGCCAGCAGCGACCAGACAGGGAAGACTGAAGCTTTCTTT

J: TRBJ1-4
D: -
V: TRBV5-6
size: -
CDR3: CASSFGTTNEKLFF
DNA: TGTGCCAGCAGCTTCGGTACAACTAATGAAAAACTGTTTTTT

J: TRBJ1-2
D: TRBD1
V: TRBV7-9
size: few
CDR3: CASSTDREVYGYTF
DNA: TGTGCCAGCAGTACGGACAGGGAAGTCTATGGCTACACCTTC

J: TRBJ2-7
D: -
V: TRBV2
size: -
CDR3: CASTGVSTYEQYF
DNA: TGTGCCAGCACAGGCGTGAGCACCTACGAGCAGTACTTC

J: TRBJ2-2
D: TRBD1
V: TRBV5-1
size: -
CDR3: CASSWGQGNTGELFF
DNA: TGCGCCAGCAGCTGGGGACAGGGTAACACCGGGGAGCTGTTTTTT

J: TRBJ2-3
D: -
V: TRBV11-2
size: -
CDR3: CASSLPRGGRGKKADTQYF
DNA: TGTGCCAGCAGCCTCCCTAGGGGAGGTCGCGGGAAAAAAGCAGATACGCAGTATTTT

J: TRBJ2-7
D: TRBD2
V: TRBV14
size: few
CDR3: CASSLSGPSYEQYF
DNA: TGTGCCAGCAGCCTTAGCGGGCCCTCCTACGAGCAGTACTTC

J: TRBJ2-7
D: TRBD1
V: TRBV7-9
size: -
CDR3: CASSEDRERGLRNEQYF
DNA: TGTGCCAGCAGCGAGGACAGGGAACGAGGCCTCCGGAATGAGCAGTACTTC

J: TRBJ2-3
D: -
V: TRBV24-1
size: few
CDR3: CATTDSWDTQYF
DNA: TGTGCCACCACCGACTCATGGGATACGCAGTATTTT

J: TRBJ2-3
D: -
V: TRBV28
size: -
CDR3: CASSLRTTDTQYF
DNA: TGTGCCAGCAGTCTTCGGACCACAGATACGCAGTATTTT

J: TRBJ2-3
D: -
V: TRBV7-2
size: few
CDR3: CASSFLGPDTQYF
DNA: TGTGCCAGCAGCTTTCTGGGCCCCGATACGCAGTATTTT

J: TRBJ2-3
D: -
V: TRBV11-2
size: few
CDR3: CASRFRTPTDTQYF
DNA: TGTGCCAGCAGGTTTCGGACCCCCACAGATACGCAGTATTTT

J: TRBJ2-3
D: TRBD2
V: TRBV7-8
size: -
CDR3: CASSLLASGSRPDTQYF
DNA: TGTGCCAGCAGCTTATTGGCTAGCGGGAGTAGACCAGATACGCAGTATTTT

J: TRBJ2-1
D: TRBD1
V: TRBV18
size: -
CDR3: CASSASTGFGEQFF
DNA: TGTGCCAGCTCAGCCTCGACAGGGTTCGGTGAGCAGTTCTTC

J: TRBJ1-2
D: -
V: TRBV5-4
size: -
CDR3: CASSLVRAHYGYTF
DNA: TGTGCCAGCAGCTTGGTCAGGGCCCACTATGGCTACACCTTC

J: TRBJ2-3
D: -
V: TRBV7-9
size: -
CDR3: CASSIPTGTDTQYF
DNA: TGTGCCAGCAGCATCCCGACCGGCACAGATACGCAGTATTTT

J: TRBJ1-1
D: -
V: TRBV4-2
size: -
CDR3: CASSQGRRLNTEAFF
DNA: TGTGCCAGCAGCCAAGGACGGCGGTTGAACACTGAAGCTTTCTTT

J: TRBJ1-1
D: -
V: TRBV29-1
size: -
CDR3: CSVVSDRVLNTEAFF
DNA: TGCAGCGTTGTTTCCGACCGGGTCTTAAACACTGAAGCTTTCTTT

J: TRBJ2-3
D: -
V: TRBV29-1
size: few
CDR3: CSVATLAGTDTQYF
DNA: TGCAGCGTCGCGACATTAGCGGGCACAGATACGCAGTATTTT

J: TRBJ2-2
D: TRBD1
V: TRBV6-2/TRBV6-3
size: -
CDR3: CASRPGTGRTGELFF
DNA: TGTGCCAGCAGACCGGGGACAGGGCGCACCGGGGAGCTGTTTTTT

J: TRBJ1-2
D: -
V: TRBV5-1
size: -
CDR3: CASSLGGGSEGYTF
DNA: TGCGCCAGCAGCTTGGGCGGCGGGAGTGAAGGCTACACCTTC

J: TRBJ1-1
D: TRBD1
V: TRBV7-9
size: -
CDR3: CASSSELGTGGAAEAFF
DNA: TGTGCCAGCAGCTCTGAGCTCGGAACAGGGGGCGCTGCCGAAGCTTTCTTT

J: TRBJ2-1
D: TRBD2
V: TRBV11-2
size: -
CDR3: CASSFRGSYNEQLF
DNA: TGTGCCAGCAGCTTCCGCGGGAGCTACAATGAGCAGTTATTC

J: TRBJ2-7
D: -
V: TRBV7-9
size: few
CDR3: CASSPGVTPVF
DNA: TGTGCCAGCAGCCCGGGAGTCACACCCGTCTTC

J: TRBJ2-6
D: -
V: TRBV6-5
size: -
CDR3: CASRQTASGANVLTF
DNA: TGTGCCAGCAGACAGACAGCCTCTGGGGCCAACGTCCTGACTTTC

J: TRBJ1-1
D: -
V: TRBV6-1
size: few
CDR3: CASSEVGAEAFF
DNA: TGTGCCAGCAGTGAGGTGGGCGCTGAAGCTTTCTTT

J: TRBJ2-1
D: TRBD1
V: TRBV11-2
size: few
CDR3: CASSLGTGGNEQFF
DNA: TGTGCCAGCAGCCTAGGGACAGGGGGCAATGAGCAGTTCTTC

J: TRBJ2-4
D: TRBD2
V: TRBV7-2
size: -
CDR3: CASSSGGLAGSKNIQYF
DNA: TGTGCCAGCAGCTCCGGAGGACTAGCGGGATCCAAAAACATTCAGTACTTC

J: TRBJ1-4
D: -
V: TRBV15
size: few
CDR3: CATSAARGKKGKKLFF
DNA: TGTGCCACCAGTGCCGCCCGGGGCAAGAAGGGAAAAAAACTGTTTTTT

J: TRBJ2-1
D: TRBD1
V: TRBV10-3
size: -
CDR3: CAIRPGQGLQHNEQFF
DNA: TGTGCCATCAGGCCGGGACAGGGGTTACAACACAATGAGCAGTTCTTC

J: TRBJ2-7
D: -
V: TRBV12-3/TRBV12-4
size: -
CDR3: CASSLDRDREQYF
DNA: TGTGCCAGCAGTTTAGATCGGGACCGCGAGCAGTACTTC

J: TRBJ2-3
D: -
V: TRBV5-1
size: many
CDR3: CASSMWDGYQDTQYF
DNA: TGCGCCAGCAGCATGTGGGACGGATACCAAGATACGCAGTATTTT

J: TRBJ2-5
D: -
V: TRBV7-3
size: -
CDR3: CASSLGSGETQYF
DNA: TGTGCCAGCAGCTTAGGTTCGGGGGAGACCCAGTACTTC

J: TRBJ1-2
D: -
V: TRBV3-1
size: -
CDR3: CASSQGGTRAPGYTF
DNA: TGTGCCAGCAGCCAAGGCGGGACAAGGGCCCCTGGCTACACCTTC

J: TRBJ2-1
D: -
V: TRBV5-1
size: -
CDR3: CASSLRGGRDSYNEQFF
DNA: TGCGCCAGCAGCTTAAGAGGGGGTCGAGACTCCTACAATGAGCAGTTCTTC

J: TRBJ1-3
D: -
V: TRBV18
size: few
CDR3: CASSPGGQKGNTIYF
DNA: TGTGCCAGCTCACCGGGAGGACAGAAAGGAAACACCATATATTTT

J: TRBJ1-2
D: -
V: TRBV29-1
size: few
CDR3: CSVSPSGGAFGYTF
DNA: TGCAGCGTCAGCCCCTCCGGGGGGGCATTTGGCTACACCTTC

J: TRBJ1-2
D: -
V: TRBV28
size: few
CDR3: CASSWNRYGYTF
DNA: TGTGCCAGCAGTTGGAATCGCTATGGCTACACCTTC

J: TRBJ1-3
D: TRBD1
V: TRBV24-1
size: -
CDR3: CATSGDSGNTIYF
DNA: TGTGCCACCAGTGGGGACAGTGGAAACACCATATATTTT

J: TRBJ1-2
D: TRBD1
V: TRBV5-6
size: -
CDR3: CASSFYARDSHGYTF
DNA: TGTGCCAGCAGCTTTTACGCGCGGGACAGTCATGGCTACACCTTC

J: TRBJ2-5
D: TRBD2
V: TRBV30
size: once
CDR3: CAWSRREGRLETQYF
DNA: TGTGCCTGGAGTCGGAGGGAGGGCCGTTTAGAGACCCAGTACTTC

J: TRBJ2-7
D: -
V: TRBV20-1
size: -
CDR3: CSALTAGFHEQYF
DNA: TGCAGTGCTTTAACGGCAGGGTTCCACGAGCAGTACTTC

J: TRBJ2-7
D: -
V: TRBV3-1
size: few
CDR3: CASSQGYYEQYF
DNA: TGTGCCAGCAGCCAAGGATATTACGAGCAGTACTTC

J: TRBJ1-2
D: -
V: TRBV20-1
size: few
CDR3: CSARGWGLDYGYTF
DNA: TGCAGTGCTAGAGGTTGGGGGCTTGACTATGGCTACACCTTC

J: TRBJ2-1
D: TRBD1
V: TRBV4-1
size: -
CDR3: CASSQVGGYDNEQFF
DNA: TGCGCCAGCAGCCAAGTAGGGGGCTATGACAATGAGCAGTTCTTC

J: TRBJ2-7
D: TRBD1
V: TRBV28
size: few
CDR3: CASSLWGQGKGEQYF
DNA: TGTGCCAGCAGTTTGTGGGGACAGGGAAAGGGCGAGCAGTACTTC

J: TRBJ2-3
D: -
V: TRBV10-1
size: few
CDR3: CASSESTNTQYF
DNA: TGCGCCAGCAGTGAGTCGACTAATACGCAGTATTTT

J: TRBJ2-7
D: TRBD1
V: TRBV28
size: few
CDR3: CASSPPGTGKLYEQYF
DNA: TGTGCCAGCAGTCCCCCCGGGACAGGGAAGTTATACGAGCAGTACTTC

J: TRBJ2-7
D: TRBD2
V: TRBV7-8
size: few
CDR3: CASSLRRETYEQYF
DNA: TGTGCCAGCAGCTTAAGGCGGGAGACCTACGAGCAGTACTTC

J: TRBJ2-7
D: TRBD2
V: TRBV10-3
size: few
CDR3: CAISSGTSGSSSYEQYF
DNA: TGTGCCATCAGCTCCGGGACTAGCGGGTCTAGCTCCTACGAGCAGTACTTC

J: TRBJ1-3
D: -
V: TRBV6-5
size: few
CDR3: CASSDGLFSGNTIYF
DNA: TGTGCCAGCAGTGACGGGCTCTTCTCTGGAAACACCATATATTTT

J: TRBJ1-6
D: -
V: TRBV5-6
size: few
CDR3: CASSPGGSPLHF
DNA: TGTGCCAGCAGCCCTGGCGGATCACCCCTCCACTTT

J: TRBJ1-1
D: TRBD1
V: TRBV20-1
size: -
CDR3: CSAYGTVEAFF
DNA: TGCAGTGCATATGGGACAGTTGAAGCTTTCTTT

J: TRBJ1-3
D: -
V: TRBV4-1
size: few
CDR3: CASSQEGRTTMNTIYF
DNA: TGCGCCAGCAGCCAAGAGGGGAGGACAACGATGAACACCATATATTTT

J: TRBJ2-1
D: -
V: TRBV4-1
size: few
CDR3: CASSQVLARYNEQFF
DNA: TGCGCCAGCAGCCAAGTCCTAGCGCGTTACAATGAGCAGTTCTTC